Listed below are T cell receptor beta chains from one sample, sequenced in a study of CD8 T cells in Susac syndrome. A single record per CDR3 protein comes from TCRdb applying MiXCR to the immunoSEQ multiplex PCR reads. This table holds approximately 270,000 distinct CDR3 sequences, about 94% found once. What was sequenced was CD4+ T cells from PBMCs. The receptors were gathered from a human donor with multiple sclerosis. CDR3s include the opening cysteine and the closing phenylalanine or tryptophan. The order of the fields is clone size, V gene, D gene, J gene, CDR3 protein, CDR3 DNA. A D gene is named only where the DNA matches it firmly. Clone size appears in some rows only: once, few, many, or a class for an expanded clone.

>once|TRBV20-1|TRBD2|TRBJ2-3
CSASSLAGGTDTQYF
TGCAGTGCTAGCTCACTAGCGGGAGGGACAGATACGCAGTATTTT
>NA|TRBV28|NA|TRBJ1-5
CASQPTRSNQPQHF
TGTGCCAGCCAGCCCACACGTAGCAATCAGCCCCAGCATTTT
>NA|TRBV10-3|NA|TRBJ1-5
CAISDLANQPQHF
TGTGCCATCAGTGATCTCGCGAATCAGCCCCAGCATTTT
>once|TRBV7-7|TRBD1|TRBJ1-1
CASSRDRRTEAFF
TGTGCTAGCAGCCGGGACAGGAGGACTGAAGCTTTCTTT
>NA|TRBV6-6|NA|TRBJ2-1
CASSYTPDSYNEQFF
TGTGCCAGCAGTTATACTCCTGACAGCTACAATGAGCAGTTCTTC
>NA|TRBV20-1|TRBD1|TRBJ2-5
CSARPETGEQQETQYF
TGCAGTGCTAGACCCGAGACAGGGGAGCAGCAAGAGACCCAGTACTTC
>NA|TRBV18|TRBD2|TRBJ2-5
CASHAGLGETQYF
TGTGCCAGCCATGCCGGACTAGGAGAGACCCAGTACTTC
>NA|TRBV7-2|TRBD2|TRBJ2-1
CASSLAKGLVSYNEQFF
TGTGCCAGCAGCTTAGCGAAGGGACTAGTTTCATACAATGAGCAGTTCTTC
>NA|TRBV14|NA|TRBJ2-3
CASSQYIAGDTQYF
TGTGCCAGCAGCCAATACATCGCCGGGGATACGCAGTATTTT
>NA|TRBV30|NA|TRBJ1-1
CAWSAIPGVTEAFF
TGTGCCTGGAGTGCAATCCCAGGGGTCACTGAAGCTTTCTTT
>NA|TRBV7-2|TRBD2|TRBJ2-1
CASNFDSGSYNEQSF
TGTGCCAGCAACTTCGATAGCGGGAGCTACAATGAGCAGTCCTTC
>NA|TRBV6-1|NA|TRBJ2-1
CASRKGTNEQFF
TGTGCCAGCAGAAAGGGGACCAATGAGCAGTTCTTC
>NA|TRBV6-6|NA|TRBJ1-1
CASSRGPAEAFF
TGTGCCAGCAGCCGGGGACCCGCTGAAGCCTTCTTT
>NA|TRBV25-1|NA|TRBJ2-4
CASRDRTNIQYF
TGTGCCAGCAGGGACCGGACAAACATTCAGTACTTC
>NA|TRBV20-1|NA|TRBJ1-4
CSASPKAPDTIHEKLFF
TGCAGTGCTAGCCCCAAGGCCCCGGACACAATACATGAAAAACTGTTTTTT
>NA|TRBV9|NA|TRBJ2-6
CASRESGANVLTF
TGTGCCAGCAGGGAATCTGGGGCCAACGTCCTGACTTTC
>NA|TRBV28|NA|TRBJ1-1
CASSLQGEAFF
TGTGCCAGCAGTTTACAGGGGGAAGCTTTCTTT
>NA|TRBV19|NA|TRBJ1-1
CASSIFPVGTNTEAFF
TGTGCCAGTAGTATATTTCCCGTTGGGACAAACACTGAAGCTTTCTTT
>once|TRBV6-1|NA|TRBJ2-5
CASRGTGPQETQYF
TGTGCCAGCAGGGGGACGGGGCCCCAAGAGACCCAGTACTTC
>NA|TRBV19|NA|TRBJ2-5
CASSARLTGSRETQYF
TGTGCCAGTAGTGCACGATTAACAGGGTCTCGAGAGACCCAGTACTTC